The source of this T cell receptor beta chain is a study of beta chain features in type 1 diabetes. Notes on the study in general: Type 1 diabetes patients had VDJ junctions that carried fewer insertions and more deletions.

The V gene lost 5 bases and the J gene lost 7 bases, with 18 bases spanning the gap. The CDR3 loop spans 15 amino acids. The germline gives CDR1 SGHTA, CDR2 FQGNSA. As every portion of the isolated RNA was reverse transcribed, the sequencing read expressed TCRB transcripts. Clones were sequenced by immunoSEQ multiplex PCR, and TCRdb holds only the in-frame ones, with some missing. This table has about 900,000 clones, roughly 15% appearing once. Details on this clone: Its cognate antigen is unknown.

The V and J genes are TRBV7-2 and TRBJ2-1; D tentatively reads TRBD1 or TRBD2 (5 bases each). Sequencing was done on a sample of naive CD4+ T cells from blood. This receptor was identified in a woman younger than 35 in good health. The chain's CDR3 is CASSPTGFRRNEQFF. CDR3 nucleotide sequence: TGTGCCAGCAGCCCCACAGGATTCAGGAGGAATGAGCAGTTCTTC.